This entry is about one TCR beta chain. The antigen is undetermined. The CDR3 totals 15 residues. The ends were cut back, 3 bases at V and 10 bases at J, with 16 bases in the middle. Germline CDR1 is MNHNS and CDR2 is SASEGT. The data originate from a study of graft-versus-host responses after intestinal transplantation. Using immunoSEQ multiplex PCR, the repertoire was profiled, and TCRdb retains in-frame clones only, with some absent. The sample lists about 83,000 clones; 70% to 90% were seen once. General study findings and limits: Peak GvH clone levels in circulation were associated with early post-transplant HvG declines.

The chain carries TRBV6-1 and TRBJ1-6, with a tentative D call TRBD1 (6 bases). The source was unstimulated CD4+ T cells sorted from spleen or lymph node cells, collected before intestinal transplant. This TCR derives from a human donor who received an intestinal transplant. The CDR3 spells CASSEGHRVGSPLHF. The CDR3 DNA reads as TGTGCCAGCAGTGAGGGTCACAGGGTCGGATCACCCCTCCACTTT.